The text below deals with one T cell receptor beta chain. Its antigen is still unknown. The record originates from a study of cytomegalovirus exposure and HLA in healthy donors. Whole-study results and caveats: The analysis excluded some indistinguishable V segments, including TRBV6-2 and TRBV6-3.

CDR1 LNHNV and CDR2 YYDKDF come from the germline V gene (reference sequence). V lost 4 bases and J lost 3, with 13 bases in between. There are 15 residues in the CDR3. The PCR had 60 Vbeta and 13 Jbeta primers. Clones were read by immunoSEQ multiplex PCR, and TCRdb kept only the in-frame ones, dropping some. The repertoire holds 100,000 or so clones, with roughly 71% as singletons. The TCR comes from a man aged 35 to 55 in good health and CMV-seropositive. V gene TRBV15 combines with J gene TRBJ1-5; D remains unclear. The sequenced sample was PBMCs. The CDR3 DNA follows: TGTGCCACCAGCACCCCCGGGGAAACCAATCAGCCCCAGCATTTT. Translation: CATSTPGETNQPQHF.